The subject of this entry is one TCR beta chain. Its antigen is unidentified. The entry originates in a study of monozygotic twins with inflammatory bowel disease. Study results and limitations: Patient repertoire variability may have increased through differing immunosuppressive treatments.

In germline, CDR1 is DFQATT, CDR2 SNEGSKA (reference sequence). The CDR3 sequence is 14 residues long. Template switching introduced UMIs that contain a 6-nucleotide sample barcode. TCRdb re-called the 5' RACE reads and shows each CDR3 protein once, DNA omitted. This repertoire comprises hundreds of thousands of distinct CDR3 sequences; its ten largest clones make up roughly 2.2%. The V gene is TRBV20-1, the J gene TRBJ1-1. Input material: blood. This TCR derives from a human donor with ulcerative colitis or Crohn's disease, or a healthy co-twin of an affected twin (not recorded which). The CDR3 region is CSASPGLLGTEAFF.